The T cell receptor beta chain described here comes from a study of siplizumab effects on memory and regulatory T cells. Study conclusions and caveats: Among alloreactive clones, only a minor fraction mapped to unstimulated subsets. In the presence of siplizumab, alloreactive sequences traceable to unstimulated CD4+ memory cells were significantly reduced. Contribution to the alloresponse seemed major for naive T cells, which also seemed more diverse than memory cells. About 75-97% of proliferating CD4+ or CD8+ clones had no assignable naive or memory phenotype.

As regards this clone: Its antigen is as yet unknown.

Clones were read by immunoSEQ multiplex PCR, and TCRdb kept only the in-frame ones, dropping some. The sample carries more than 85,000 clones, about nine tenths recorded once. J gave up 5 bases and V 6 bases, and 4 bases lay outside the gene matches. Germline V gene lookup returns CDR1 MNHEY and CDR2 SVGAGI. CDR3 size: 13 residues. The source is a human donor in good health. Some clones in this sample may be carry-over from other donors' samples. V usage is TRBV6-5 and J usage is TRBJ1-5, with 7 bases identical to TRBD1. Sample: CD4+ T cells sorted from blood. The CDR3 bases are TGTGCCAGCAGGCCACAGGGGCATCAGCCCCAGCATTTT. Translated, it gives CASRPQGHQPQHF.